The 6 T cell receptor beta chains listed next were all sequenced from one sample in a study of blood T cell repertoires in COVID-19. Profiled with immunoSEQ multiplex PCR; TCRdb holds only in-frame clones, not every one. The data contain more than 90,000 clones, approximately 82% of them singletons. Sample: peripheral blood. Every receptor here comes from a man in his sixties with acute or convalescent COVID-19.

This clone was observed once. The chain is built from TRBV10-3 and TRBJ2-2; 9 nucleotides match TRBD2. CDR3 length: 16 residues. V lost 4 bases and J lost 5; bases outside the gene matches: 8. Germline V gene lookup returns CDR1 ENHRY and CDR2 SYGVKD. CDR3 residues: CAISGGSGGPTGELFF. CDR3 sequence (DNA): TGTGCCATCAGTGGTGGTAGCGGGGGCCCAACCGGGGAGCTGTTTTTT.

The chain has TRBV5-5 and TRBJ2-2; a weak D match, TRBD2 (6 bases). V was pared by 2 bases and J by 7 bases, with 15 bases between. Germline V gene data show CDR1 as SGHKS and CDR2 as YYEKEE (reference sequence). The CDR3 runs 15 residues. The CDR3 here is CASSLGLAQGGELFF. CDR3 DNA sequence: TGTGCCAGCAGCTTAGGGCTAGCGCAGGGCGGGGAGCTGTTTTTT.

In this sample, this clone turned up a few times. V and J are TRBV10-2 and TRBJ1-1; D is perhaps TRBD1 (5 bases). Trimming stripped 7 bases from V and 10 bases from J, with 13 bases between. The length of the CDR3 is 11 residues. From germline, CDR1 is WSHSY and CDR2 SAAADI. The CDR3 sequence is CASTPGRGAFF. The CDR3 DNA reads TGCGCCAGCACGCCGGGGAGGGGAGCTTTCTTT.

This chain links TRBV20-1 with TRBJ1-1; D is ambiguous. Trimming removed 3 bases at V and 4 bases at J, with 9 bases between. This CDR3 region has 12 residues. The germline V gene encodes CDR1 DFQATT and CDR2 SNEGSKA (reference sequence). For the CDR3, the DNA is TGCAGTGCTAGTCGGGAAAGCACTGAAGCTTTCTTT. Amino acids: CSASRESTEAFF.

This chain uses TRBV19 with TRBJ1-5, with D unresolved. This CDR3 is 13 amino acids long. Germline loops: CDR1 LNHDA, CDR2 SQIVND (reference sequence). Trimming took off 7 bases at V and 2 bases at J, with 9 bases between the two ends. CDR3 amino acids: CASTPQGNQPQHF. The CDR3 nucleotides read TGTGCCAGTACGCCTCAGGGCAATCAGCCCCAGCATTTT. Full variable domain (rest looked up from reference TRBV19 and TRBJ1-5): DGGITQSPKYLFRKEGQNVTLSCEQNLNHDAMYWYRQDPGQGLRLIYYSQIVNDFQKGDIAEGYSVSREKKESFPLTVTSAQKNPTAFYLCASTPQGNQPQHFGDGTRLSIL.

The chain joins TRBV27 to TRBJ2-1; 7 positions match TRBD1. V lost 1 base to trimming and J lost 9 bases; unmatched junction nucleotides: 9. The CDR3 is made up of 15 amino acids. Germline V gene lookup returns CDR1 MNHEY and CDR2 SMNVEV (reference sequence). CDR3 nucleotide sequence: TGTGCCAGCAGTTTATATGGCCCGACAGGGTCTGAGCAGTTCTTC. Its translation is CASSLYGPTGSEQFF.